The sequence of this T cell receptor beta chain was determined in a study of blood T cell repertoires in COVID-19. TCRdb's copy holds only in-frame clones and misses some; the assay was immunoSEQ multiplex PCR. The sample gives 80,000 to 95,000 clones, approximately 85% of which show up once; approximately 13% is in the top ten. Germline CDR1 and CDR2: SEHNR and FQNEAQ (reference sequence). The CDR3 spans 14 residues. V shed 1 base and J shed 0 bases, with 7 bases lying between them. This clone was observed a single time. The receptor was derived from a human donor in a cohort sampled during active COVID-19. The chain employs TRBV7-9 and TRBJ2-7; D possibly corresponds to TRBD2 (6 bases). The sequencing sample was made of peripheral blood. CDR3 DNA: TGTGCCAGCAGCTTAGACGGGAGCTCCTACGAGCAGTACTTC. This sequence encodes CASSLDGSSYEQYF.